This is a list of T cell receptor beta chains from one sample in a study of memory CD4+ T cells and cytomegalovirus serostatus. Measured with immunoSEQ multiplex PCR; TCRdb has only the in-frame clones, and not every one. The sample gives about 42,000 clones, roughly three quarters of which show up once; around 0.6% is in the top ten. Material: memory CD4+ T cells from blood. Receptors originate from an adult in good health and CMV-seronegative. Each CDR3 is given without its conserved first and last residue. Each record gives: V gene, J gene, CDR3 protein.

v_gene: TRBV30; j_gene: TRBJ1-2; CDR3aa: ASRWDAGYGYT
v_gene: TRBV30; j_gene: TRBJ1-4; CDR3aa: AWSVRTGTGEKLF
v_gene: TRBV4-2; j_gene: TRBJ2-5; CDR3aa: ASSQAGNHQETQY
v_gene: TRBV28; j_gene: TRBJ1-4; CDR3aa: ASRLRGSDEKLF
v_gene: TRBV7-9; j_gene: TRBJ2-6; CDR3aa: ASSLAGTAGANVLT
v_gene: TRBV7-2; j_gene: TRBJ1-1; CDR3aa: ASSFSVNTEAF
v_gene: TRBV6-5; j_gene: TRBJ2-5; CDR3aa: ASHKRTPSGETQY
v_gene: TRBV5-6; j_gene: TRBJ2-3; CDR3aa: ASSPRGGTQY
v_gene: TRBV19; j_gene: TRBJ2-1; CDR3aa: ASKPDRSSYNEQF
v_gene: TRBV7-2; j_gene: TRBJ1-5; CDR3aa: ASSLGPPSNRQPQH
v_gene: TRBV28; j_gene: TRBJ1-5; CDR3aa: ASSLGGVRVQPQH
v_gene: TRBV15; j_gene: TRBJ1-2; CDR3aa: ATSSLQNNYGYT
v_gene: TRBV19; j_gene: TRBJ1-5; CDR3aa: ASSRSGYSNQPQH
v_gene: TRBV6-1; j_gene: TRBJ2-7; CDR3aa: ASSEASADPFYEQY
v_gene: TRBV5-1; j_gene: TRBJ2-2; CDR3aa: ASSLGGNTGELF
v_gene: TRBV6-5; j_gene: TRBJ1-1; CDR3aa: ASSYWETGTEAF
v_gene: TRBV27; j_gene: TRBJ1-1; CDR3aa: ASSWGRRNTEAF
v_gene: TRBV7-6; j_gene: TRBJ2-3; CDR3aa: ASSFSASSTQY
v_gene: TRBV14; j_gene: TRBJ1-4; CDR3aa: ASSQERVNGEKLF
v_gene: TRBV18; j_gene: TRBJ2-7; CDR3aa: ASSQGVDSSYEQY
v_gene: TRBV7-9; j_gene: TRBJ2-6; CDR3aa: ASSVPGTGSLGGANVLT
v_gene: TRBV11-2; j_gene: TRBJ2-7; CDR3aa: ASSLTSGVQY
v_gene: TRBV5-1; j_gene: TRBJ1-1; CDR3aa: ASSLDSHLGAEAF
v_gene: TRBV30; j_gene: TRBJ1-2; CDR3aa: AGDGDAANYGYT
v_gene: TRBV19; j_gene: TRBJ2-5; CDR3aa: ASGPGGSETQY
v_gene: TRBV11-1; j_gene: TRBJ2-7; CDR3aa: ASSVTGAGFEQY
v_gene: TRBV6-6; j_gene: TRBJ1-3; CDR3aa: ASIKENTIY
v_gene: TRBV18; j_gene: TRBJ1-2; CDR3aa: ASSPSRDYGYT
v_gene: TRBV2; j_gene: TRBJ2-5; CDR3aa: ASDFRGGLGETQY
v_gene: TRBV6-1; j_gene: TRBJ2-4; CDR3aa: ASSNTGRNIQY
v_gene: TRBV2; j_gene: TRBJ2-7; CDR3aa: ASRKDRVGSYEQY
v_gene: TRBV6-1; j_gene: TRBJ2-3; CDR3aa: ASRPSDTQY
v_gene: TRBV6-6; j_gene: TRBJ1-1; CDR3aa: ASSYKLNTEAF
v_gene: TRBV6-1; j_gene: TRBJ1-5; CDR3aa: ASSATVYSNQPQH
v_gene: TRBV20-1; j_gene: TRBJ2-1; CDR3aa: SAASTEQF
v_gene: TRBV6-5; j_gene: TRBJ2-5; CDR3aa: ASSNRDSEETQY
v_gene: TRBV5-1; j_gene: TRBJ2-5; CDR3aa: ASRTGMGETQY
v_gene: TRBV18; j_gene: TRBJ2-2; CDR3aa: ASSYLMGANTGELF
v_gene: TRBV7-6; j_gene: TRBJ1-1; CDR3aa: ASSIRQGTEAF
v_gene: TRBV6-1; j_gene: TRBJ1-2; CDR3aa: ATESYGYT
v_gene: TRBV20-1; j_gene: TRBJ2-1; CDR3aa: SVTHNEQF
v_gene: TRBV18; j_gene: TRBJ2-2; CDR3aa: ASSPTVVAPGAGELF
v_gene: TRBV6-6; j_gene: TRBJ2-7; CDR3aa: ASSRGWETYEQY
v_gene: TRBV7-9; j_gene: TRBJ1-6; CDR3aa: ASSADGFSPLH
v_gene: TRBV28; j_gene: TRBJ1-2; CDR3aa: ASSQLWGYT
v_gene: TRBV11-2; j_gene: TRBJ1-2; CDR3aa: ASRQGTGSGYGYT
v_gene: TRBV2; j_gene: TRBJ2-7; CDR3aa: ASSVREQY